Sequencing of this TCR beta chain was carried out in a study of T cells in Graves' hyperthyroidism and ophthalmopathy. Study-level results: Most thyroid clonotypes with frequency above 0.001 were detected in blood. Separating ophthalmopathy from stable hyperthyroidism was achieved by a 13 V-J model.

This clonotype was counted many times. Its antigen is still unknown. Germline V gene data show CDR1 as ENHRY and CDR2 as SYGVKD. The CDR3 sequence is 11 residues long. The V gene lost 2 bases and the J gene lost 7 bases, with 5 bases spanning the gap. Amplified regions were TCR beta CDR3 sequences from RNA transcripts. Using the HTBI primer set, a first-round RT-PCR was run on the TCR CDR3. MiXCR, applied by TCRdb to the multiplex PCR reads, yields one record per CDR3 protein. The sample has approximately 640,000 distinct CDR3 sequences, approximately 42% seen once. The sample was peripheral blood or thyroid tissue (not recorded which). The source of this sequence is an adult man with Graves' disease, either hyperthyroidism or ophthalmopathy (not recorded which). The V call is TRBV10-3, the J call TRBJ2-5; D not certain. For the CDR3, the DNA is TGTGCCATCAGTGAGGTGGGGACCCAGTACTTC. It yields the protein CAISEVGTQYF.